These T cell receptor beta chains were read from a single sample in a study of T cell responses to AZD1222 COVID-19 vaccine. Sequenced by immunoSEQ multiplex PCR; TCRdb stores in-frame clones only, minus some. The table shows 95,000 to 150,000 clones, with 70% to 90% occurring only once. Sequenced here: peripheral blood, sampled on day 0 of AZD1222 vaccination. Every receptor here comes from an adult in good health. Each CDR3 is given with its conserved first and last residue. A D gene is named only where the DNA matches it firmly. Size is stated for part of the rows, as once, few or many counts, or as a class when the clone is expanded.

v_gene	d_gene	j_gene	abundance	CDR3nt	CDR3aa
TRBV4-2	TRBD2	TRBJ2-1	NA	TGTGCCAGCAGCCAAAATACAGCGGGGGGCCCTGGCTCCTACAATGAGCAGTTCTTC	CASSQNTAGGPGSYNEQFF
TRBV6-5	NA	TRBJ1-5	NA	TGTGCCAGCAATTCAGAGAATCAGCCCCAGCATTTT	CASNSENQPQHF
TRBV20-1	NA	TRBJ1-5	NA	TGCAGTGCTAGTAGGGCAGATAATAGCAATCAGCCCCAGCATTTT	CSASRADNSNQPQHF
TRBV11-2	TRBD2	TRBJ2-1	NA	TGTGCCAGCAGCTTAGTTACTAGCGGGAGAAATGAGCAGTTCTTC	CASSLVTSGRNEQFF
TRBV7-3	TRBD1	TRBJ2-3	NA	TGTGCCAGCAGCTCGTGGGACAGGGGCACAGATACGCAGTATTTT	CASSSWDRGTDTQYF
TRBV7-3	NA	TRBJ2-1	NA	TGTGCCAGCAGCCCGCAGGGAAGGTCCTACAATGAGCAGTTCTTC	CASSPQGRSYNEQFF
TRBV11-1	NA	TRBJ2-1	NA	TGTGCCAGCAGCTCCCGGGACGCCAATGAGCAGTTCTTC	CASSSRDANEQFF
TRBV25-1	NA	TRBJ1-3	NA	TGTGCCAGCAGTCCAGTACGCGGAAACACCATATATTTT	CASSPVRGNTIYF
TRBV6-5	TRBD1	TRBJ2-7	NA	TGTGCCAGCAGTTACTCCGCGACAGGGGGGAACTACGAGCAGTACTTC	CASSYSATGGNYEQYF
TRBV27	TRBD1	TRBJ1-1	NA	TGTGCCAGCAGTGACAGGGTGGTTGAAGCTTTCTTT	CASSDRVVEAFF
TRBV3-1/TRBV3-2	NA	TRBJ2-7	NA	TGTGCCAGCAGCCGCTTGACTAGCTCCTACGAGCAGTACTTC	CASSRLTSSYEQYF
TRBV19	NA	TRBJ2-7	NA	TGTGCCAGCGCGGGACCAAGCTTTCTCGAGCAGTACTTC	CASAGPSFLEQYF
TRBV5-1	TRBD1	TRBJ1-1	NA	TGCGCCAGCAGCATCCGACAGGGTACGGCTTTCTTT	CASSIRQGTAFF
TRBV4-3	NA	TRBJ1-1	NA	TGCGCCAGCAGCCAAGACTCGGGGGGGGACACTGAAGCTTTCTTT	CASSQDSGGDTEAFF
TRBV19	TRBD2	TRBJ2-7	NA	TGTGCCAGTAGTGCGGGACTAGCGGGAGCAGGGGAGCAGTACTTC	CASSAGLAGAGEQYF
TRBV6-5	NA	TRBJ2-7	NA	TGTGCCAGCAAGACCGGGGATGGCTACGAGCAGTACTTC	CASKTGDGYEQYF
TRBV12-3/TRBV12-4	NA	TRBJ2-7	NA	TGTGCCAGCAGTGGGCAGGTTTACGAGCAGTACTTC	CASSGQVYEQYF
TRBV18	TRBD1	TRBJ1-1	NA	TGTGCCAGCTCCAAGGGACAGGGAGACACTGAAGCTTTCTTT	CASSKGQGDTEAFF
TRBV27	NA	TRBJ2-3	NA	TGTGCCAGCAGTTTATCGGGTTGGGAGAGCACAGATACGCAGTATTTT	CASSLSGWESTDTQYF
TRBV29-1	NA	TRBJ1-1	NA	TGCAGCGTTGAAGAAGTATCGGGGGAGTATGGCACTGAAGCTTTCTTT	CSVEEVSGEYGTEAFF
TRBV4-2	NA	TRBJ2-3	NA	TGTGCCAGCAGCCAAGTAGGCCCCAACACAGATACGCAGTATTTT	CASSQVGPNTDTQYF
TRBV7-2	NA	TRBJ1-3	NA	TGTGCCAGCAGCAGACCAGGGGCCTCTGGAAACACCATATATTTT	CASSRPGASGNTIYF
TRBV6-5	NA	TRBJ2-3	NA	TGTGCCAGCAGTTACGGGCTAGCCTTCACAGATACGCAGTATTTT	CASSYGLAFTDTQYF
TRBV27	NA	TRBJ1-1	once	TGTGCCAGCAGTTTCCGGGGGATCGTGAACACTGAAGCTTTCTTT	CASSFRGIVNTEAFF
TRBV7-8	TRBD1	TRBJ2-7	NA	TGTGCCAGCAGCTTGAAGGGTGGACAGGTGAGCTCCTACGAGCAGTACTTC	CASSLKGGQVSSYEQYF
TRBV4-1	TRBD2	TRBJ2-1	NA	TGCGCCAGCAGCCAAGATCGAGCTAGCGGGGTCGATTTAGACAATGAGCAGTTCTTC	CASSQDRASGVDLDNEQFF
TRBV6-5	NA	TRBJ2-5	NA	TGTGCCAGCAGGCCCCCATCGTTAGAGACCCAGTACTTC	CASRPPSLETQYF
TRBV9	NA	TRBJ1-5	NA	TGTGCCAGCAGCGTTGATGGGGCGGGAAATCAGCCCCAGCATTTT	CASSVDGAGNQPQHF
TRBV30	TRBD2	TRBJ2-2	NA	TGTGCCTGGAGCCGACTAGCGGAGACCGGGGAGCTGTTTTTT	CAWSRLAETGELFF
TRBV30	TRBD1	TRBJ2-1	NA	TGTGCCTGGAGTGTACGACAGGGCCTGGTAGAGCAGTTCTTC	CAWSVRQGLVEQFF
TRBV4-1	NA	TRBJ1-2	NA	TGCGCCAGCAGCCATGAAACAAACTATGGCTACACCTTC	CASSHETNYGYTF
TRBV30	NA	TRBJ2-5	once	TGTGCCTGGCTCCTTTACGGGGAGACCCAGTACTTC	CAWLLYGETQYF
TRBV2	NA	TRBJ1-2	NA	TGTGCCAGCTCTGAGAGGGCAGGGAGAGGCTACACCTTC	CASSERAGRGYTF
TRBV19	NA	TRBJ2-4	NA	TGTGCCAGTAAACAGTTGGTCAAAAACATTCAGTACTTC	CASKQLVKNIQYF
TRBV10-3	NA	TRBJ1-5	NA	TGTGCCATCAGTCCGGACGGTTCTAATCAGCCCCAGCATTTT	CAISPDGSNQPQHF
TRBV4-3	NA	TRBJ2-3	NA	TGCGCCAGCAGCCAGGAGGGTGGCGCCTCGACAGATACGCAGTATTTT	CASSQEGGASTDTQYF
TRBV12-3/TRBV12-4	NA	TRBJ1-2	NA	TGTGCCAGCAGTTTAGATCGGGGCTATGGCTACACCTTC	CASSLDRGYGYTF
TRBV20-1	NA	TRBJ1-2	many	TGCAGTGCTAGTAGCGCCGGTGGCTACACCTTC	CSASSAGGYTF
TRBV20-1	TRBD2	TRBJ2-1	NA	TGCAGTGCTAGTCCGGGAGGAGGAAATGAGCAGTTCTTC	CSASPGGGNEQFF
TRBV7-9	NA	TRBJ2-3	NA	TGTGCCAGCAGCTTAGTCGGCACAGATACGCAGTATTTT	CASSLVGTDTQYF
TRBV7-2	NA	TRBJ1-6	NA	TGTGCCAGCAGTTCTACTTCAGGACAGTCGAATTCACCCCTCCACTTT	CASSSTSGQSNSPLHF
TRBV11-2	NA	TRBJ2-7	once	TGTGCCAGCAGCTTAGTAGGAAGGGGTCCGAGCTACGAGCAGTACTTC	CASSLVGRGPSYEQYF
TRBV19	TRBD1	TRBJ1-2	NA	TGTGCCAGTAGTATAGGAGCGCACAGGGGAGGGGGCTACACCTTC	CASSIGAHRGGGYTF
TRBV12-3/TRBV12-4	NA	TRBJ2-7	few	TGTGCCAGCAGTTTAGCAGGGTCGTACGAGCAGTACTTC	CASSLAGSYEQYF
TRBV3-1/TRBV3-2	TRBD1	TRBJ1-6	NA	TGTGCCAGCAGCCCTCGTGGGACAGGGGTGTCACCCCTCCACTTT	CASSPRGTGVSPLHF
TRBV5-1	NA	TRBJ1-6	NA	TGCGCCAGCAGCTTGATGGGGGGAGGTTCACCCCTCCACTTT	CASSLMGGGSPLHF
TRBV9	NA	TRBJ1-6	NA	TGTGCCAGCAGCTCATACGGTGGACCGGGAGGATCACCCCTCCACTTT	CASSSYGGPGGSPLHF
TRBV13	TRBD1	TRBJ2-7	NA	TGTGCCAGCAGCTCCAACAGGGGTCGAAACGAGCAGTACTTC	CASSSNRGRNEQYF
TRBV18	NA	TRBJ1-5	once	TGTGCCAGCTCACCAGACAAAAATCAGCCCCAGCATTTT	CASSPDKNQPQHF
TRBV5-4	TRBD1	TRBJ2-7	NA	TGTGCCAGCAGCGCGGGACAGGGCTACGAGCAGTACTTC	CASSAGQGYEQYF
TRBV6-2/TRBV6-3	NA	TRBJ1-1	NA	TGTGCCAGCAGTTGGACCTTAAACACTGAAGCTTTCTTT	CASSWTLNTEAFF
TRBV19	TRBD2	TRBJ2-3	NA	TGTGCCAGTAGTATAGCGGGGGGGCAGGATACGCAGTATTTT	CASSIAGGQDTQYF